The T cell receptor beta chain under discussion was sequenced for a study of cytomegalovirus exposure and HLA in healthy donors. Study-level findings and limits: According to the study, some 160 TCR beta chains were cytomegalovirus-associated. A later analysis linked a missense variant in DCLRE1C to the trimming of TCR beta V and J genes.

This CDR3 contains 14 residues. Germline V lookup: CDR1 MDHEN, CDR2 SYDVKM. V lost 6 bases, J lost 4 bases, and 8 bases stayed unmatched. The PCR ran on 60 Vbeta and 13 Jbeta primers. The method was immunoSEQ multiplex PCR; TCRdb's version includes in-frame clones alone and lacks a portion of them. The sample yields around 140,000 clones, just over 65% seen once. For this clone: Its antigen is not known.

The rearrangement links TRBV28 to TRBJ1-2; 7 bases match TRBD1. Input material: PBMCs. The sequence came from a woman in her sixties in good health and CMV-seronegative. CDR3 loop: CASSRTGASYGYTF. CDR3 sequence (DNA): TGTGCCAGCAGCCGAACAGGGGCCAGCTATGGCTACACCTTC.